Shown below are 9 T cell receptor beta chains from a single sample sequenced in a study of cytomegalovirus exposure and HLA in healthy donors. Primers included in the PCR were 60 Vbeta and 13 Jbeta primers. The method was immunoSEQ multiplex PCR; TCRdb's version includes in-frame clones alone and lacks a portion of them. The data show approximately 130,000 clones, 60% to 85% seen once. The sample taken for sequencing was PBMCs. The origin of the receptors is a woman between 40 and 55 years old in good health and CMV-seronegative.

The sample holds a few counts of this clone. CDR3 DNA sequence: TGTGCCAGTAGTATTAGTAGGGGCCCACCCTATGGCTACACCTTC. Protein: CASSISRGPPYGYTF. The chain employs TRBV19 and TRBJ1-2; maybe TRBD1 (5 bases). This CDR3 region has 15 residues. The V end was cut by 3 bases, the J end by 4 bases, with 15 bases between. Germline V CDR1 and CDR2: LNHDA, SQIVND (reference sequence).

This clone came up once. V gene TRBV7-9 combines with J gene TRBJ1-5; 8 nucleotides line up with TRBD1. Germline CDR1 SEHNR, CDR2 FQNEAQ (reference sequence). V gave up 4 bases and J gave up 5 bases; unmatched junction bases: 7. There are 15 residues in the CDR3. CDR3 bases: TGTGCCAGCAGCTCGGACAGGGTCGGGCATCAGCCCCAGCATTTT. This sequence encodes CASSSDRVGHQPQHF.

The genes are TRBV5-6 and TRBJ2-1, with D hard to call. Germline CDR1 and CDR2: SGHDT and YYEEEE. V shed 2 bases and J shed 5 bases, with 14 bases lying between them. CDR3 length equals 15 residues. CDR3 DNA sequence: TGTGCCAGCAGCTTAAGCTACCGCTCTAACAATGAGCAGTTCTTC. It specifies CASSLSYRSNNEQFF.

The chain uses TRBV27 and TRBJ1-1; D gene unclear. The CDR3 covers 14 residues. The germline V and J ends were trimmed by 3 bases and 3 bases, with 11 bases remaining between them. CDR1 and CDR2 from the germline V gene are MNHEY and SMNVEV (reference sequence). The CDR3 DNA sequence: TGTGCCAGCAGTTTCAAGGGAGGAGACACTGAAGCTTTCTTT. Translation: CASSFKGGDTEAFF.

The chain combines TRBV6-1 with TRBJ1-1, with 8 bases matching TRBD1. The CDR3 runs to 14 residues. Germline CDR1 and CDR2: MNHNS and SASEGT. Trimming removed 6 bases from V and 7 bases from J; junction bases left unmatched: 10. CDR3 bases: TGTGCCAGCAGCCTAAACCCTGGACAGGGTGAAGCTTTCTTT. It specifies CASSLNPGQGEAFF.

This clone was seen only a few times. The chain is built from TRBV29-1 and TRBJ1-1; 7 positions match TRBD1. This CDR3 has 14 amino acids. CDR1 SQVTM and CDR2 ANQGSEA come from the germline V gene. Germline trimming cut 3 bases from V and 1 base from J; bases unmatched to any gene: 5. CDR3 DNA sequence: TGCAGCGTTGACACCCAGGGGGGGAACACTGAAGCTTTCTTT. Amino acids: CSVDTQGGNTEAFF. The whole variable domain, filled in from reference TRBV29-1 and TRBJ1-1, reads SAVISQKPSRDICQRGTSLTIQCQVDSQVTMMFWYRQQPGQSLTLIATANQGSEATYESGFVIDKFPISRPNLTFSTLTVSNMSPEDSSIYLCSVDTQGGNTEAFFGQGTRLTVV.

This clone was seen once. This sequence joins TRBV18 and TRBJ1-6, with a tentative D call TRBD1 (5 bases). The V and J ends lost 4 bases and 8 bases respectively, with 6 bases between them. The CDR3 is 12 amino acids. Germline assignment: CDR1 KGHSH and CDR2 LQKENI. The CDR3 spells CASSRGDSPLHF. CDR3 coding DNA: TGTGCCAGCTCACGGGGGGATTCACCCCTCCACTTT.

This clone was seen repeatedly, ten times or more. The genes are TRBV10-3 and TRBJ1-1, with unresolved D. In germline, CDR1 is ENHRY, CDR2 SYGVKD. Trimming pared 6 bases from V and 1 base from J, leaving 6 bases between. This CDR3 comprises 12 residues. The CDR3 bases are TGTGCCATCAGGACACAGAACACTGAAGCTTTCTTT. This gives the protein CAIRTQNTEAFF.

This clone showed up just once. This chain connects TRBV18 to TRBJ1-5, with 7 bases lining up with TRBD1. In germline, CDR1 is KGHSH, CDR2 LQKENI. The V and J ends lost 5 bases and 1 base, in that order; junction bases with no gene match: 8. This CDR3 has 16 amino acids. CDR3 sequence reads: CASSESLTGSNQPQHF. The CDR3 nucleotides are TGTGCCAGCTCAGAGAGTCTGACAGGGAGCAATCAGCCCCAGCATTTT.